This TCR beta chain was captured by sequencing in a study of T cell changes during pregnancy in multiple sclerosis. Germline values: CDR1 MNHNS, CDR2 SASEGT. The CDR3 contains 14 residues. J gave up 6 bases and V 4 bases, and 6 bases lay outside the gene matches. Sequenced by immunoSEQ multiplex PCR; TCRdb stores in-frame clones only, minus some. The data show around 130,000 clones, with roughly 92% seen just once and approximately 6.2% held by the top ten. This clone appeared once. The V and J genes are TRBV6-1 and TRBJ2-7; 10 nucleotides line up with TRBD2. The sample consisted of peripheral blood, taken before pregnancy. This TCR was sampled from a female donor with multiple sclerosis, enrolled in a pregnancy study. The CDR3, as DNA: TGTGCCAGCAGTGGAATAGCGGGAGGAGGCGAGCAGTACTTC. Amino acids: CASSGIAGGGEQYF.